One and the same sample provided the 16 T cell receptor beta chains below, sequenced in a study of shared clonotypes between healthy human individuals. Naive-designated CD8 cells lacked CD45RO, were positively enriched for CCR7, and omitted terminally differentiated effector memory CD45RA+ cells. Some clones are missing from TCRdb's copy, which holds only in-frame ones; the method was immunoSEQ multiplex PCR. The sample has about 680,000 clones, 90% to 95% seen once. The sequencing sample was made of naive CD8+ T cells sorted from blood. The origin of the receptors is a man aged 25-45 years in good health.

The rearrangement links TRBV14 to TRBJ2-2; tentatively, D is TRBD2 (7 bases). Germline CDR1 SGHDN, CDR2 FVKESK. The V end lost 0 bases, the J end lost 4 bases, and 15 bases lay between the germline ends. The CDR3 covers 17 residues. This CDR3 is CASSQDNGGPTTGELFF. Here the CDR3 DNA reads TGTGCCAGCAGCCAAGATAACGGGGGGCCCACCACCGGGGAGCTGTTTTTT. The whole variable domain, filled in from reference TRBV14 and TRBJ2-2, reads EAGVTQFPSHSVIEKGQTVTLRCDPISGHDNLYWYRRVMGKEIKFLLHFVKESKQDESGMPNNRFLAERTGGTYSTLKVQPAELEDSGVYFCASSQDNGGPTTGELFFGEGSRLTVL.

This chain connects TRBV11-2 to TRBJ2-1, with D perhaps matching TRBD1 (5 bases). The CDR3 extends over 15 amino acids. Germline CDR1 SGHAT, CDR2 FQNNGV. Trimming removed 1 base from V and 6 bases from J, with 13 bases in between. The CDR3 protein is CASSLVRIRGNEQFF. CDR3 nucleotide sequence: TGTGCCAGCAGCTTAGTCCGAATAAGGGGCAATGAGCAGTTCTTC.

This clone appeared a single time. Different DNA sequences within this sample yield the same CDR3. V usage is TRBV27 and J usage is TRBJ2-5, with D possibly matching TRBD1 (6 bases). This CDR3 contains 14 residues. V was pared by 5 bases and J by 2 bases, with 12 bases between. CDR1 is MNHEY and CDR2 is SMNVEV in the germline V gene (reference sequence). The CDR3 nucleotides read TGTGCCAGCAGTCTCTTGGACAGTCAAGAGACCCAGTACTTC. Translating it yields CASSLLDSQETQYF.

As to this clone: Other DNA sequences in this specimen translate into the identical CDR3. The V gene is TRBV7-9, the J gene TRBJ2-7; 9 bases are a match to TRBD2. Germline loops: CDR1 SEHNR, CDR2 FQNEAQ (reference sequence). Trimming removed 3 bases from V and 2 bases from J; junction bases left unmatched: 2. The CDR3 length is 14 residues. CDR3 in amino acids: CASSFSGSPYEQYF. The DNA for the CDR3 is TGTGCCAGCAGCTTTAGCGGGAGTCCCTACGAGCAGTACTTC.

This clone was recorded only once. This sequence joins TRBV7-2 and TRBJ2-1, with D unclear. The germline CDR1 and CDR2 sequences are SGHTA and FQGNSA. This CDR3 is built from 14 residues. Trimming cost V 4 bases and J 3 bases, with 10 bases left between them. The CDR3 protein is CASSSSGDYNEQFF. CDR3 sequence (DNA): TGTGCCAGCAGCTCAAGTGGGGACTACAATGAGCAGTTCTTC. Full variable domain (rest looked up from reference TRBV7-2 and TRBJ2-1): GAGVSQSPSNKVTEKGKDVELRCDPISGHTALYWYRQSLGQGLEFLIYFQGNSAPDKSGLPSDRFSAERTGGSVSTLTIQRTQQEDSAVYLCASSSSGDYNEQFFGPGTRLTVL.

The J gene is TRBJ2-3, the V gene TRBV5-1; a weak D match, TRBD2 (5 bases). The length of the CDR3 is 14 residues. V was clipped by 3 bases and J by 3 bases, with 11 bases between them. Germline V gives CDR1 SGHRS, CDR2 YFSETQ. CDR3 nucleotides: TGCGCCAGCAGCTCCCGGGAAAGAACAGATACGCAGTATTTT. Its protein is CASSSRERTDTQYF.

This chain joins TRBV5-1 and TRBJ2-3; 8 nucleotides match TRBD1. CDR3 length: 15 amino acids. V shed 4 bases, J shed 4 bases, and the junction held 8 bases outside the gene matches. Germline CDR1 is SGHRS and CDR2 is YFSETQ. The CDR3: CASSGGQGVSDTQYF. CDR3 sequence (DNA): TGCGCCAGCAGCGGAGGACAGGGTGTATCAGATACGCAGTATTTT.

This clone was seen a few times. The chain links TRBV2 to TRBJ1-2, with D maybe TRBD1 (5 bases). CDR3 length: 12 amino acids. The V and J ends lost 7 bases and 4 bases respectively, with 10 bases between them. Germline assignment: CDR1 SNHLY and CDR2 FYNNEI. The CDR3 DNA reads TGTGCCAGCACGGGCAGGGCCTATGGCTACACCTTC. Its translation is CASTGRAYGYTF.

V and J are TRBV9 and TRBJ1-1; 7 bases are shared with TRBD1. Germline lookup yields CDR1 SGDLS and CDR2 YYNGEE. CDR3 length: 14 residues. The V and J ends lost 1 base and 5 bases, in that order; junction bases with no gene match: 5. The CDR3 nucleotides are TGTGCCAGCAGCGTATCGGACAGGCCTACTGAAGCTTTCTTT. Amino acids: CASSVSDRPTEAFF. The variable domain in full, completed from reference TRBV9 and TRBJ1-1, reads DSGVTQTPKHLITATGQRVTLRCSPRSGDLSVYWYQQSLDQGLQFLIQYYNGEERAKGNILERFSAQQFPDLHSELNLSSLELGDSALYFCASSVSDRPTEAFFGQGTRLTVV.

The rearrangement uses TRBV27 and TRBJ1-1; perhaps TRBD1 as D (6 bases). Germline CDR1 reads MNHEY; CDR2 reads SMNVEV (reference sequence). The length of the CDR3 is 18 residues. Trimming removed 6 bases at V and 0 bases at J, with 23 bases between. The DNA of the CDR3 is TGTGCCAGCAGACCCCTGGAGACAGGCTTTTTCATGAACACTGAAGCTTTCTTT. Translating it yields CASRPLETGFFMNTEAFF.

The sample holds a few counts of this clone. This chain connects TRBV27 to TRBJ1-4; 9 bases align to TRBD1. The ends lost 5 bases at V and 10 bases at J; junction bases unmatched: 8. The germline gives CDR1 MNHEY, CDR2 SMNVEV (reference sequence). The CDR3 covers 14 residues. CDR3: CASSLGQGTGKLFF. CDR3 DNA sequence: TGTGCCAGCAGTCTCGGACAGGGGACGGGAAAACTGTTTTTT. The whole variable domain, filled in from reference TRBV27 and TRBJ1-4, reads EAQVTQNPRYLITVTGKKLTVTCSQNMNHEYMSWYRQDPGLGLRQIYYSMNVEVTDKGDVPEGYKVSRKEKRNFPLILESPSPNQTSLYFCASSLGQGTGKLFFGSGTQLSVL.

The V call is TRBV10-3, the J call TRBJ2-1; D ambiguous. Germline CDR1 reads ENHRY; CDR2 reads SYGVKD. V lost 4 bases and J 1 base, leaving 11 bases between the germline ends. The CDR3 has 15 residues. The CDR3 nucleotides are TGTGCCATCAGTGCCCTAGTTGAGTCCTACAATGAGCAGTTCTTC. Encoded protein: CAISALVESYNEQFF.

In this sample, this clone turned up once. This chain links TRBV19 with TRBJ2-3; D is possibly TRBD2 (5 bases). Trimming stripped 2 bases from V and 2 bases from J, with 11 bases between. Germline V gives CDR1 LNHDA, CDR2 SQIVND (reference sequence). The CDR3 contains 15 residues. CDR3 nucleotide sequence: TGTGCCAGTAGTATAATAACGGGAAACACAGATACGCAGTATTTT. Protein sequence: CASSIITGNTDTQYF.

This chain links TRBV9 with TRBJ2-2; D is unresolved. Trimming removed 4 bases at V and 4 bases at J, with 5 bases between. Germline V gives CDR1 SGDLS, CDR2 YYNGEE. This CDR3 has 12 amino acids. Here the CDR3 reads CASSPRTGELFF. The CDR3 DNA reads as TGTGCCAGCAGCCCCCGCACCGGGGAGCTGTTTTTT.

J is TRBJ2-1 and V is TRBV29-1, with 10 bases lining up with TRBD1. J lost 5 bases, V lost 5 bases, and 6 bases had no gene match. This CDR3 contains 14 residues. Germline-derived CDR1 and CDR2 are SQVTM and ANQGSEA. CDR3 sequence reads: CSVRDRGWDNEQFF. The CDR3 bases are TGCAGCGTTCGGGACAGGGGATGGGACAATGAGCAGTTCTTC.

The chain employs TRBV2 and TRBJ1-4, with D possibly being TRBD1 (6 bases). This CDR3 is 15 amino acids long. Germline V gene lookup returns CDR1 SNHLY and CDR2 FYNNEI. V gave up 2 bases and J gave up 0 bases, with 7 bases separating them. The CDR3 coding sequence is TGTGCCAGCAGTGAACAGGGGCCAACTAATGAAAAACTGTTTTTT. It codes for CASSEQGPTNEKLFF.